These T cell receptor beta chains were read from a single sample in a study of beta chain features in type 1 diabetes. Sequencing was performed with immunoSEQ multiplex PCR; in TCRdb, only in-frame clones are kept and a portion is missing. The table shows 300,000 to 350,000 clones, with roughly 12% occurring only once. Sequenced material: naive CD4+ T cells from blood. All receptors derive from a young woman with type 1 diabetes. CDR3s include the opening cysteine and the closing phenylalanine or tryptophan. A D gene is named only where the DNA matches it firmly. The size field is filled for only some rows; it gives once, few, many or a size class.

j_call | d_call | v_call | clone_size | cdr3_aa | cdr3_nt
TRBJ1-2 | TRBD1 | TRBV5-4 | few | CASSLAAGGNYGYTF | TGTGCCAGCAGCTTGGCGGCAGGGGGCAACTATGGCTACACCTTC
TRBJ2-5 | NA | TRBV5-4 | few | CASTGRLPGETQYF | TGTGCCAGCACCGGGCGGCTACCGGGGGAGACCCAGTACTTC
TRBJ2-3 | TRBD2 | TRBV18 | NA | CASSRTSGSTDTQYF | TGTGCCAGCTCCCGTACTAGCGGGAGCACAGATACGCAGTATTTT
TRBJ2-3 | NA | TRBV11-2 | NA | CASSKRLVGTDTQYF | TGTGCCAGCAGCAAACGACTAGTCGGCACAGATACGCAGTATTTT
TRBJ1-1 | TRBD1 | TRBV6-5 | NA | CASSYEGQGGEAFF | TGTGCCAGCAGTTACGAGGGACAGGGAGGTGAAGCTTTCTTT
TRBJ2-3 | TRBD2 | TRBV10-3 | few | CAIGRAAGANTDTQYF | TGTGCCATCGGCCGGGCGGCGGGAGCCAACACAGATACGCAGTATTTT
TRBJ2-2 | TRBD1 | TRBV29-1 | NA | CSAGQGPITGELFF | TGCAGCGCCGGACAGGGACCCATCACCGGGGAGCTGTTTTTT
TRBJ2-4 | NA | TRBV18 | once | CASSPWTDLAKNIQYF | TGTGCCAGCTCACCTTGGACAGACCTAGCCAAAAACATTCAGTACTTC
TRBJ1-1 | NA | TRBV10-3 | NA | CAIARGANTEAFF | TGTGCCATTGCACGGGGGGCAAACACTGAAGCTTTCTTT
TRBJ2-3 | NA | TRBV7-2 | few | CASVAAGAHTDTQYF | TGTGCCAGCGTGGCGGCAGGGGCCCACACAGATACGCAGTATTTT
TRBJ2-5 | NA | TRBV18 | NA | CASSPPGQGETQYF | TGTGCCAGCTCACCACCAGGGCAGGGGGAGACCCAGTACTTC
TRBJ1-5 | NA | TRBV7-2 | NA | CASSLGSIRGAPQHF | TGTGCCAGCAGCTTAGGGTCCATACGAGGTGCGCCCCAGCATTTT
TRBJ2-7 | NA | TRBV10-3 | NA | CAISESASYEQYF | TGTGCCATCAGTGAGAGCGCCTCCTACGAGCAGTACTTC
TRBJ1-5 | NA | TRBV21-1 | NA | CATGRDGGGSNQPQHF | TGTGCCACCGGGCGGGACGGCGGTGGAAGCAATCAGCCCCAGCATTTT
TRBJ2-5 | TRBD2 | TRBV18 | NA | CASSPGELAGDYRETQYF | TGTGCCAGCTCACCAGGGGAGCTAGCGGGAGACTACAGGGAGACCCAGTACTTC
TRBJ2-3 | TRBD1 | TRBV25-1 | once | CASSNPQGMDTQYF | TGTGCCAGCAGTAACCCACAGGGGATGGATACGCAGTATTTT
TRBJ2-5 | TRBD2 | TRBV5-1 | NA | CASSLGLAKETQYF | TGCGCCAGCAGCTTGGGACTAGCGAAAGAGACCCAGTACTTC
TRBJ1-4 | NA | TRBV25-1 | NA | CASRGADEKLFF | TGTGCCAGCAGGGGGGCGGATGAAAAACTGTTTTTT
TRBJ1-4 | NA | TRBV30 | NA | CAWSAGSNEKLFF | TGTGCCTGGAGTGCGGGGTCTAATGAAAAACTGTTTTTT
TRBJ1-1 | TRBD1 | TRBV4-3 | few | CASSPGQQNTEAFF | TGCGCCAGCAGCCCGGGACAGCAGAACACTGAAGCTTTCTTT
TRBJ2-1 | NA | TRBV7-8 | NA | CASRSQARGEQFF | TGTGCCAGCAGGAGCCAAGCCCGGGGTGAGCAGTTCTTC
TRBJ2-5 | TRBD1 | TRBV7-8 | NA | CASSVESGTGVGETQYF | TGTGCCAGCAGCGTAGAATCCGGGACAGGGGTTGGAGAGACCCAGTACTTC
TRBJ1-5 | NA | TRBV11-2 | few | CASSRGGNQPQHF | TGTGCCAGCAGTCGAGGAGGCAATCAGCCCCAGCATTTT
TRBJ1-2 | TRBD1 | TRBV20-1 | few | CSSGGSYGYTF | TGCAGTTCAGGGGGCAGCTATGGCTACACCTTC
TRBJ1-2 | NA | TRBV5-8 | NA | CASSLWEDGYTF | TGTGCCAGCAGCTTGTGGGAGGATGGCTACACCTTC
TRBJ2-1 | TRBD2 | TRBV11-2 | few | CASSSRAKTSGKTYNEQFF | TGTGCCAGCAGCTCACGGGCAAAGACTAGCGGGAAGACTTACAATGAGCAGTTCTTC
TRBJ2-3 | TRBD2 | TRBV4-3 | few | CASSQGSGRADTQYF | TGCGCCAGCAGCCAAGGTAGCGGGAGGGCCGATACGCAGTATTTT
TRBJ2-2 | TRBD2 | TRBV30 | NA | CAWRKTSNTGELFF | TGTGCCTGGAGGAAGACTAGCAACACCGGGGAGCTGTTTTTT
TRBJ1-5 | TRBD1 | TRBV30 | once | CAWSPLAGQGRQPQHF | TGTGCCTGGAGCCCCCTCGCGGGACAGGGTCGTCAGCCCCAGCATTTT
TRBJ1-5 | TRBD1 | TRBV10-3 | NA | CAISEGRDSGPGQPQHF | TGTGCCATCAGTGAAGGAAGGGACAGCGGGCCCGGGCAGCCCCAGCATTTT
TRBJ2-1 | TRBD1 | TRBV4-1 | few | CASRQGSQGYNEQFF | TGCGCCAGCAGACAGGGGTCGCAAGGGTACAATGAGCAGTTCTTC
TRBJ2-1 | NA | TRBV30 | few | CAWSERSVGEQFF | TGTGCCTGGAGCGAGCGCAGCGTTGGCGAGCAGTTCTTC
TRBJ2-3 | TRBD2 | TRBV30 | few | CAWSIGLVLTDTQYF | TGTGCCTGGAGCATCGGACTAGTCCTCACAGATACGCAGTATTTT
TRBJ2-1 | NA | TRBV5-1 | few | CASSSTSTAYNEQFF | TGCGCCAGCAGCTCCACCTCGACAGCGTACAATGAGCAGTTCTTC
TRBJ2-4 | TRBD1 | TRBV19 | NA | CASSPLRLTGGKNIQYF | TGTGCCAGTAGTCCACTTCGATTGACAGGGGGTAAAAACATTCAGTACTTC
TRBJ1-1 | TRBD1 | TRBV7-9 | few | CASSLGTENTEAFF | TGTGCCAGCAGCCTAGGGACAGAGAACACTGAAGCTTTCTTT
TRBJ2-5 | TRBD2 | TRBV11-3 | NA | CASSLDPGLAAQPVETQYF | TGTGCCAGCAGCTTAGACCCGGGACTAGCGGCCCAGCCCGTTGAGACCCAGTACTTC
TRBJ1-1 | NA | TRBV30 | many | CAWSGPSEAFF | TGTGCCTGGAGTGGGCCATCTGAAGCTTTCTTT
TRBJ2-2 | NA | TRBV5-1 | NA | CASSLVIGAPGELFF | TGCGCCAGCAGCCTGGTCATAGGGGCTCCCGGGGAGCTGTTTTTT
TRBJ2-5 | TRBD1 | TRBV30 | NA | CAWRETRGHQETQYF | TGTGCCTGGAGGGAAACAAGGGGGCACCAAGAGACCCAGTACTTC
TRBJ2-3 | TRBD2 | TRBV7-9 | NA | CASTRSAGGSTDTQYF | TGTGCCAGCACCCGATCAGCGGGAGGAAGCACAGATACGCAGTATTTT
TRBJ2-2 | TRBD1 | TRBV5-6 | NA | CASSLLDRRSGELFF | TGTGCCAGCAGCTTGTTGGACAGGCGGTCCGGGGAGCTGTTTTTT
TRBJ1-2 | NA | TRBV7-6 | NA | CASSPGSLDYRGYTF | TGTGCCAGCAGCCCTGGTAGCCTCGATTATCGTGGCTACACCTTC
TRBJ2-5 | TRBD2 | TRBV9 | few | CASSVQASGRQTQYF | TGTGCCAGCAGCGTACAGGCTAGCGGGAGGCAGACCCAGTACTTC
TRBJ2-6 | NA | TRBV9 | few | CASSVVQTGANVLTF | TGTGCCAGCAGCGTAGTTCAAACAGGGGCCAACGTCCTGACTTTC
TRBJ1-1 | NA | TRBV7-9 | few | CASSLSQGEAFF | TGTGCCAGCAGCCTGAGTCAGGGTGAAGCTTTCTTT
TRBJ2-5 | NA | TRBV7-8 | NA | CASSVTSSETQYF | TGTGCCAGCAGCGTCACTAGCAGCGAGACCCAGTACTTC